A single sample is the source of the 29 T cell receptor beta chains below, sequenced in a study of PD-1 blockade in classical Hodgkin lymphoma. Data came from immunoSEQ multiplex PCR; TCRdb stores just in-frame clones and leaves some out. The repertoire consists of roughly 50,000 clones, with 81% occurring once and the leading ten covering roughly 15%. Each of the patients experienced relapse following autologous stem cell transplantation, and their brentuximab vedotin exposure differed. The sample here was peripheral blood mononuclear cells (PBMCs), taken at baseline. These receptors all come from a human donor with classical Hodgkin lymphoma.

The J gene is TRBJ1-1, the V gene TRBV10-3; D is ambiguous. The CDR3 extends over 13 amino acids. The germline gives CDR1 ENHRY, CDR2 SYGVKD. The ends were cut back, 3 bases at V and 3 bases at J, with 8 bases in the middle. DNA for the CDR3: TGTGCCATCAGTGACCGACCTGACACTGAAGCTTTCTTT. It encodes CAISDRPDTEAFF.

The chain employs TRBV5-1 and TRBJ1-1; tentative D call: TRBD1 (6 bases). From germline, CDR1 is SGHRS and CDR2 YFSETQ. CDR3 length equals 14 residues. Trimming left V 2 bases short and J 7 bases short, with 15 bases between. CDR3 protein: CASSLPGELSEAFF. DNA of the CDR3: TGCGCCAGCAGCTTACCAGGGGAATTGAGTGAAGCTTTCTTT.

The chain uses TRBV4-1 and TRBJ2-2, with D possibly being TRBD2 (6 bases). The CDR3 sequence is 16 residues long. Germline CDR1 and CDR2: MGHRA and YSYEKL. V was shortened by 0 bases and J by 5 bases, with 13 bases between the two germline ends. The CDR3 here is CASSQESGRRTGELFF. For the CDR3, the DNA is TGCGCCAGCAGCCAAGAAAGTGGGAGGAGGACCGGGGAGCTGTTTTTT.

The chain couples TRBV25-1 to TRBJ2-7; 12 positions agree with TRBD2. The CDR3 has 17 amino acids. Trimming at V came to 2 bases and at J to 0 bases, leaving 5 bases not matched to a gene. Germline V lookup: CDR1 MGHDK, CDR2 SYGVNS. CDR3 residues: CASSEPSGRDSSYEQYF. CDR3 bases: TGTGCCAGCAGTGAACCTAGCGGGAGGGATAGCTCCTACGAGCAGTACTTC.

This clone was observed a few times. This chain links TRBV14 with TRBJ2-3; D is unclear. The CDR3 contains 15 residues. The V end was cut by 4 bases, the J end by 5 bases, with 16 bases between. CDR1 is SGHDN and CDR2 is FVKESK in the germline V gene. The DNA of the CDR3 is TGTGCCAGCAGCCCCTTCGGAGCAGCAATAGATACGCAGTATTTT. Protein product: CASSPFGAAIDTQYF.

The chain uses TRBV11-3 and TRBJ2-5; D may correspond to TRBD1 or TRBD2 (5 bases each). CDR3 length: 14 residues. Per the germline V gene, CDR1 is SGHNT and CDR2 is YENEEA. V lost 5 bases, J lost 13 bases, and 23 bases lay in between. CDR3 sequence: CASSPTGRATSGYF. CDR3 nucleotides: TGTGCCAGCAGCCCTACGGGGCGGGCTACCTCTGGGTACTTC.

This clone came up once. This sequence joins TRBV27 and TRBJ2-2; D perhaps matches TRBD1 (6 bases). Germline values: CDR1 MNHEY, CDR2 SMNVEV (reference sequence). The CDR3 has 16 residues. V lost 0 bases to trimming and J lost 3 bases, with 11 bases between them. CDR3 DNA: TGTGCCAGCAGTTTATCGGCAGGGGCATACACCGGGGAGCTGTTTTTT. Its protein product is CASSLSAGAYTGELFF.

The table lists this clone with a few counts. V is TRBV25-1 and J is TRBJ2-1, with 7 bases matching TRBD1. After removal of 6 bases from V and 9 bases from J, the junction contained 11 bases not matched to a gene. This CDR3 has 14 amino acids. Germline CDR1 is MGHDK and CDR2 is SYGVNS. CDR3 residues: CASRPTGWVSEQFF. In DNA, the CDR3 is TGTGCCAGCAGGCCGACAGGGTGGGTGAGTGAGCAGTTCTTC.

The chain carries TRBV15 and TRBJ1-5; the D is unclear. CDR3 length equals 13 residues. The germline V gene has CDR1 LNHNV and CDR2 YYDKDF (reference sequence). The V and J ends lost 9 bases and 6 bases respectively, with 15 bases between them. The CDR3 loop reads CATTIGSGQPQHF. In nucleotides, the CDR3 is TGTGCCACGACAATAGGGTCGGGTCAGCCCCAGCATTTT.

The chain is built from TRBV27 and TRBJ1-2; 7 nucleotides agree with TRBD1. This CDR3 is built from 15 residues. Trimming cost V 2 bases and J 4 bases; bases outside gene matches: 7. Germline CDR1 and CDR2: MNHEY and SMNVEV (reference sequence). This CDR3 is CASSLTSGTAYGYTF. The CDR3 DNA follows: TGTGCCAGCAGTTTAACATCCGGGACAGCCTATGGCTACACCTTC.

This clone has a single count. The rearrangement links TRBV12-5 to TRBJ2-1; a weak D match, TRBD2 (6 bases). Germline CDR1 is LGHNT and CDR2 is FRNRAP. The CDR3 is made up of 17 amino acids. The V gene lost 4 bases and the J gene lost 0 bases, with 16 bases spanning the gap. CDR3 sequence: CASGSHLLASSYNEQFF. For the CDR3, the DNA is TGTGCTAGTGGTTCGCACCTTCTAGCGAGCTCCTACAATGAGCAGTTCTTC.

The chain links TRBV30 to TRBJ2-1; TRBD2 might be the D (6 bases). Germline CDR1 reads GTSNPN; CDR2 reads SVGIG (reference sequence). The V and J ends lost 1 base and 3 bases respectively, with 7 bases between them. This CDR3 has 13 amino acids. The CDR3 nucleotides read TGTGCCTGGAGTGGGGGACTCTACAATGAGCAGTTCTTC. Amino acids: CAWSGGLYNEQFF.

The chain carries TRBV12-5 and TRBJ2-2; 7 positions match TRBD1. V gave up 7 bases and J gave up 3 bases; unmatched junction bases: 2. Germline lookup yields CDR1 LGHNT and CDR2 FRNRAP. The CDR3 extends over 13 amino acids. The CDR3 region has the DNA TGTGCTAGTGTAGGACAGGACACCGGGGAGCTGTTTTTT. Protein product: CASVGQDTGELFF. The complete variable domain, with remaining parts taken from reference TRBV12-5 and TRBJ2-2, reads DARVTQTPRHKVTEMGQEVTMRCQPILGHNTVFWYRQTMMQGLELLAYFRNRAPLDDSGMPKDRFSAEMPDATLATLKIQPSEPRDSAVYFCASVGQDTGELFFGEGSRLTVL.

This clone appeared once. The rearrangement uses TRBV5-1 and TRBJ2-2, with 10 bases identical to TRBD2. V lost 7 bases, J lost 8 bases, and 11 bases stayed unmatched. This CDR3 has 15 residues. CDR1 and CDR2 from the germline V gene are SGHRS and YFSETQ. CDR3 in DNA: TGCGCCAGCCAAGCTGCTAGCGGGAGTTCTGGGGAGCTGTTTTTT. Its translation: CASQAASGSSGELFF.

The CDR3 DNA reads as TGTGCCAGCAGCCTCACGTCGAGGACCGGGGAGCTGTTTTTT. Translation gives CASSLTSRTGELFF. The genes are TRBV7-2 and TRBJ2-2; D gene ambiguous. This CDR3 contains 14 residues. Trimming took off 5 bases at V and 5 bases at J, with 12 bases between the two ends. From germline, CDR1 is SGHTA and CDR2 FQGNSA.

This rearrangement joins TRBV7-9 to TRBJ2-4; D is possibly TRBD2 (5 bases). Germline V CDR1 and CDR2: SEHNR, FQNEAQ (reference sequence). The CDR3 is 14 amino acids. V lost 7 bases, J lost 0 bases, and 10 bases lay in between. CDR3 sequence reads: CASNPSGAKNIQYF. CDR3 bases: TGTGCCAGCAATCCAAGCGGAGCCAAAAACATTCAGTACTTC.

This chain uses TRBV11-2 with TRBJ2-5, with TRBD1 as a possible D gene (6 bases). CDR1 is SGHAT, CDR2 FQNNGV, per germline. This CDR3 region has 16 residues. V dropped 7 bases and J dropped 0 bases, with 18 bases sitting between them. The CDR3 spells CASNPPKGHDQETQYF. The CDR3 DNA follows: TGTGCCAGCAACCCCCCCAAGGGACATGACCAAGAGACCCAGTACTTC.

The rearrangement uses TRBV19 and TRBJ2-5; the match to TRBD2 covers 7 bases. The CDR3 has 13 residues. Germline V gene lookup returns CDR1 LNHDA and CDR2 SQIVND (reference sequence). V lost 6 bases to trimming and J lost 3 bases; unmatched junction nucleotides: 4. In nucleotides, the CDR3 is TGTGCCAGTAGGCAGGGAGGGAAAGAGACCCAGTACTTC. Protein product: CASRQGGKETQYF.

The chain recombines TRBV4-1 with TRBJ2-3; TRBD2 matches 12 bases. The CDR3 spans 14 residues. Unmatched junction bases numbered 9, after V lost 4 bases and J lost 13 bases. Germline V lookup: CDR1 MGHRA, CDR2 YSYEKL. CDR3 nucleotides: TGCGCCAGCAGCCCGGGACTAGCGGGTCTGGCAAAGTATTTT. Its protein product is CASSPGLAGLAKYF.

A few counts support this clone. This chain connects TRBV30 to TRBJ2-6; no reliable D call. Trimming removed 3 bases at V and 1 base at J, with 10 bases between. Germline V gene lookup returns CDR1 GTSNPN and CDR2 SVGIG (reference sequence). The CDR3 runs to 15 residues. The CDR3, as DNA: TGTGCCTGGAGAGTCCTCTGGTCTGGGGCCAACGTCCTGACTTTC. It codes for CAWRVLWSGANVLTF.

The chain is built from TRBV7-9 and TRBJ2-7; a weak D match, TRBD2 (5 bases). The CDR3 length is 14 residues. The V and J ends lost 4 bases and 2 bases respectively, with 12 bases between them. The V gene's germline CDR1 is SEHNR and CDR2 FQNEAQ (reference sequence). The CDR3 loop reads CASSSWTPAYEQYF. In DNA form, the CDR3 reads TGTGCCAGCAGCTCCTGGACTCCCGCCTACGAGCAGTACTTC.

The DNA for the CDR3 is TGTGCCAGCAGTTTCTTTGTAGCGGGGCGGACTGATGAGCAGTTCTTC. As protein: CASSFFVAGRTDEQFF. The chain carries TRBV27 and TRBJ2-1, with 8 bases lining up with TRBD2. This CDR3 is 16 amino acids long. Germline values: CDR1 MNHEY, CDR2 SMNVEV (reference sequence). After removal of 3 bases from V and 8 bases from J, the junction contained 12 bases not matched to a gene.

This chain joins TRBV11-3 and TRBJ2-7; tentative D call: TRBD2 (5 bases). The CDR3 has 13 residues. CDR1 is SGHNT, CDR2 YENEEA, per germline. V dropped 6 bases and J dropped 2 bases, with 11 bases sitting between them. Here the CDR3 DNA reads TGTGCCAGCAGGCTAGCACCAACCTACGAGCAGTACGTC. Its translation: CASRLAPTYEQYV.

The genes are TRBV7-9 and TRBJ2-1; D remains ambiguous. This CDR3 has 16 residues. Germline V gene lookup returns CDR1 SEHNR and CDR2 FQNEAQ (reference sequence). The V end was cut by 5 bases, the J end by 3 bases, with 17 bases between. The CDR3 protein is CASSPRAVSSYNEQFF. CDR3 in DNA: TGTGCCAGCAGCCCCCGGGCGGTTTCTAGCTACAATGAGCAGTTCTTC.

This clone was seen once. The gene calls are TRBV6-1 and TRBJ2-3, with D perhaps matching TRBD1 or TRBD2 (5 bases each). The CDR3 loop spans 14 amino acids. V dropped 3 bases and J dropped 2 bases, with 9 bases sitting between them. Germline loops: CDR1 MNHNS, CDR2 SASEGT. CDR3 nucleotide sequence: TGTGCCAGCAGTGATGGGGACCCCACAGATACGCAGTATTTT. This codes for CASSDGDPTDTQYF.

The V and J genes are TRBV5-1 and TRBJ2-7; D is possibly TRBD1 (6 bases). CDR3 size: 15 residues. From germline, CDR1 is SGHRS and CDR2 YFSETQ. The V and J ends lost 1 base and 6 bases respectively, with 17 bases between them. The CDR3 DNA reads as TGCGCCAGCAGCTTGCTAGGGGGAGAGGGTACCGAGCAGTACTTC. Its translation: CASSLLGGEGTEQYF.

V is TRBV25-1 and J is TRBJ2-7; no reliable D call. Germline V gene data show CDR1 as MGHDK and CDR2 as SYGVNS. Trimming took off 4 bases at V and 7 bases at J, with 11 bases between the two ends. The CDR3 is 12 amino acids. The CDR3, as DNA: TGTGCCAGCAGTGGAGCCTCCAGAGAGCAGTACTTC. Translation: CASSGASREQYF.

The chain is built from TRBV4-3 and TRBJ2-2, with D perhaps matching TRBD2 (6 bases). V was cut by 1 base and J by 7 bases, with 10 bases left in between. The germline gives CDR1 LGHNA, CDR2 YSLEER. The CDR3 sequence is 14 residues long. CDR3 in DNA: TGCGCCAGCAGCCAAGTGGGGGGTGACGGGGAGCTGTTTTTT. Protein sequence: CASSQVGGDGELFF.

This rearrangement joins TRBV7-2 to TRBJ1-1; weak D call: TRBD1 (6 bases). The V and J ends lost 5 bases and 2 bases respectively, with 9 bases between them. The CDR3 covers 13 residues. The germline CDR1 and CDR2 sequences are SGHTA and FQGNSA. The DNA of the CDR3 is TGTGCCAGCAGCACACAGGGTAACACTGAAGCTTTCTTT. This translates into CASSTQGNTEAFF. Filled out from reference TRBV7-2 and TRBJ1-1, the complete variable domain reads GAGVSQSPSNKVTEKGKDVELRCDPISGHTALYWYRQSLGQGLEFLIYFQGNSAPDKSGLPSDRFSAERTGGSVSTLTIQRTQQEDSAVYLCASSTQGNTEAFFGQGTRLTVV.